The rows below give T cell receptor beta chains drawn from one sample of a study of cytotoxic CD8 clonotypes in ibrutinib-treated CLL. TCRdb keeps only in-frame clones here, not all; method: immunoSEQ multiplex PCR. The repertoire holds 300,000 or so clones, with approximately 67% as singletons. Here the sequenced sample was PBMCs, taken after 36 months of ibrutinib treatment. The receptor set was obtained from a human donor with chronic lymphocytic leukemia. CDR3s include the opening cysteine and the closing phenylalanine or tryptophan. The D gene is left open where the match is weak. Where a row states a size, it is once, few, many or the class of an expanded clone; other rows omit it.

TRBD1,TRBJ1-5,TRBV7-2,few,CASSPQRTGGADQPQHF,TGTGCCAGCAGCCCTCAAAGGACAGGGGGCGCCGATCAGCCCCAGCATTTT
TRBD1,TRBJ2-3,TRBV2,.,CASSLQGAGDTQYF,TGTGCCAGCAGTCTACAGGGGGCAGGGGATACGCAGTATTTT
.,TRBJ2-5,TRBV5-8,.,CASSPPRGAGETQYF,TGTGCCAGCAGCCCGCCCCGGGGGGCGGGAGAGACCCAGTACTTC
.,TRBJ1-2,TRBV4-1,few,CASSQVLYGYTF,TGCGCCAGCAGCCAAGTGCTCTATGGCTACACCTTC
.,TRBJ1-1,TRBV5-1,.,CASSLAGPNTEAFF,TGCGCCAGCAGCTTGGCGGGACCCAACACTGAAGCTTTCTTT
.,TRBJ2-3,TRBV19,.,CASSTGGKGGQYF,TGTGCCAGTAGTACAGGCGGAAAGGGTGGGCAGTATTTT
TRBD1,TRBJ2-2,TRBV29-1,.,CSVAGSATGGKYTGELFF,TGCAGCGTCGCTGGATCGGCAACAGGGGGTAAATACACCGGGGAGCTGTTTTTT
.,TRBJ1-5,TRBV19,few,CASSMTPAGNQPQHF,TGTGCCAGTAGTATGACCCCCGCGGGCAATCAGCCCCAGCATTTT
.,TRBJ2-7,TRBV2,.,CASSEARWLYLSSYEQYF,TGTGCCAGCAGTGAAGCGCGGTGGCTTTACTTGAGCTCCTACGAGCAGTACTTC
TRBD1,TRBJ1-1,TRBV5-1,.,CASQKGASTEAFF,TGCGCCAGCCAAAAGGGGGCGAGTACTGAAGCTTTCTTT
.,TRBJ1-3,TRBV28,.,CASSLNGQGNTIYF,TGTGCCAGCAGTTTAAACGGACAGGGAAACACCATATATTTT
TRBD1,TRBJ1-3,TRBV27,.,CASSQGGIGNTIYF,TGTGCCAGCAGCCAGGGGGGAATTGGAAACACCATATATTTT
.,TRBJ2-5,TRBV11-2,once,CASSLYSGLRETQYF,TGTGCCAGCAGCTTGTACAGTGGCCTACGGGAGACCCAGTACTTC
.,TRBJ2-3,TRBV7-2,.,CASSTHVRDTQYF,TGTGCCAGCAGCACACATGTTAGGGATACGCAGTATTTT
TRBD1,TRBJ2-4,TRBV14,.,CASSQAGGQGKYF,TGTGCCAGCAGCCAAGCCGGGGGACAGGGCAAGTACTTC
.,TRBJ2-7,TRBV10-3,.,CAISESLAGNDEQYF,TGTGCCATCAGTGAGTCGCTCGCGGGAAATGACGAGCAGTACTTC
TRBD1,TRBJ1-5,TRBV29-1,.,CSTGQGTQPQHF,TGCAGCACAGGACAGGGGACCCAGCCCCAGCATTTT
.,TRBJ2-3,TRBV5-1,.,CASSLESRRTDTQYF,TGCGCCAGCAGCTTGGAATCGCGACGCACAGATACGCAGTATTTT
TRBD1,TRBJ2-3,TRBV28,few,CASSFPGTELTDTQYF,TGTGCCAGCAGTTTCCCCGGGACAGAACTCACAGATACGCAGTATTTT
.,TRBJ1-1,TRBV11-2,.,CASSSVRGRDPEAFF,TGTGCCAGCAGCTCCGTTAGGGGCAGGGATCCTGAAGCTTTCTTT
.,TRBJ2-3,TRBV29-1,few,CSVDYVKSSDTQYF,TGCAGCGTTGACTACGTTAAGTCTTCAGATACGCAGTATTTT
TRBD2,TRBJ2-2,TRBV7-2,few,CASSPGLANTGELFF,TGTGCCAGCAGCCCGGGACTAGCGAACACCGGGGAGCTGTTTTTT
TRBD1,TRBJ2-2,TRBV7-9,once,CASSIEDRLNTGELFF,TGTGCCAGCAGCATAGAGGACAGGTTGAACACCGGGGAGCTGTTTTTT
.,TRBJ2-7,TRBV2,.,CASTREGYEQYF,TGTGCCAGCACCCGAGAGGGCTACGAGCAGTACTTC
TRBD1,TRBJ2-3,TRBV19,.,CASSRQGRGDTQYF,TGTGCCAGTTCCCGACAGGGGCGAGGAGATACGCAGTATTTT
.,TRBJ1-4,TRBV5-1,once,CASSLFQGSEKLFF,TGCGCCAGCAGCTTGTTCCAGGGAAGTGAAAAACTGTTTTTT
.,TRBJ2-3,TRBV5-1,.,CASSLSGRGTDTQYF,TGCGCCAGCAGCTTAAGCGGTCGGGGCACAGATACGCAGTATTTT
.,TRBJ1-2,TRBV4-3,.,CASSNQFRGSDYGYTF,TGCGCCAGCAGCAACCAATTCCGGGGTTCGGACTATGGCTACACCTTC
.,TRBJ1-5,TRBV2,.,CASSPNPLRPQHF,TGTGCCAGCAGTCCGAATCCCCTTCGGCCCCAGCATTTT
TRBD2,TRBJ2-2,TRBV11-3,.,CASSSRLAGSSGELFF,TGTGCCAGCAGCTCGAGACTAGCGGGATCTTCCGGGGAGCTGTTTTTT
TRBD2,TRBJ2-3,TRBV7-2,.,CASSLGLAGGTDTQYF,TGTGCCAGCAGCTTAGGACTAGCGGGGGGCACAGATACGCAGTATTTT
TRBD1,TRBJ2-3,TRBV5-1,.,CASSWRGQGRITDTQYF,TGCGCCAGCAGCTGGCGGGGACAGGGCCGAATCACAGATACGCAGTATTTT
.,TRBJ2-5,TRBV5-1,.,CASSLKRGREYF,TGCGCCAGCAGCCTTAAAAGGGGGAGGGAGTACTTC
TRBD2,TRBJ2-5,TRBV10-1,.,CASSHSGGPMYQETQYF,TGCGCCAGCAGTCATAGCGGGGGGCCCATGTACCAAGAGACCCAGTACTTC
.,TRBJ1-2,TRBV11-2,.,CASSTAGTGYTF,TGTGCCAGCAGCACCGCCGGGACAGGCTACACCTTC
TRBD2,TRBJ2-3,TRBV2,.,CASRLAGGGTDTQYF,TGTGCCAGCAGGTTAGCGGGGGGCGGCACAGATACGCAGTATTTT
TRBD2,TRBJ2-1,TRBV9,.,CASRPGLAVYNEQFF,TGTGCCAGCAGGCCGGGACTAGCGGTATACAATGAGCAGTTCTTC
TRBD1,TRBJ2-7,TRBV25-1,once,CASSAPDRVFSYEQYF,TGTGCCAGCAGTGCCCCGGACAGGGTTTTTTCCTACGAGCAGTACTTC
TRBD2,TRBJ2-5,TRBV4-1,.,CASSQAIAGAYQETQYF,TGCGCCAGCAGCCAAGCTATAGCGGGGGCATACCAAGAGACCCAGTACTTC
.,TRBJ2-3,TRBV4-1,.,CASSQDWSSAFTDTQYF,TGCGCCAGCAGCCAAGATTGGTCCAGCGCGTTCACAGATACGCAGTATTTT
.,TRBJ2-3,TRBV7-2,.,CASSLGAGRSTDTQYF,TGTGCCAGCAGCTTAGGGGCGGGAAGGAGCACAGATACGCAGTATTTT
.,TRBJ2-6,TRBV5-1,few,CASSLQLTGSGANVLTF,TGCGCCAGCAGCTTACAACTTACAGGCTCTGGGGCCAACGTCCTGACTTTC
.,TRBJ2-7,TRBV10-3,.,CAISGGTRGVEQYF,TGTGCCATCAGTGGTGGGACGAGAGGGGTCGAGCAGTACTTC
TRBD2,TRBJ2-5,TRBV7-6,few,CASSLESSGAQETQYF,TGTGCCAGCAGCTTAGAGTCTAGCGGGGCCCAAGAGACCCAGTACTTC
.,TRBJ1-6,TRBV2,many,CASSNLTGPYNSPLHF,TGTGCCAGCAGTAACCTGACAGGCCCCTATAATTCACCCCTCCACTTT